Here is one T cell receptor (beta chain) with its context. Cohort assignment relied on participant-reported clinical history. Exposed study participants had met a COVID-19 case within 2 weeks before entry. How the authors handled the data: Reference gene primer amplification yielded estimated nucleated cell counts. Produced via immunoSEQ multiplex PCR; TCRdb's table is partial and in-frame only. D and trimming were read from the DNA, whereas the V and J calls and clone size are those reported in that table. The sample lists 400,000 to 500,000 clones, over 75% occurring once. This sample was included in a study of blood T cell repertoires in COVID-19. Study context: T cells, B-cell-depleted T cells, or PBMCs supplied cDNA or gDNA.

Per the germline V gene, CDR1 is MDHEN and CDR2 is SYDVKM. The CDR3 loop spans 19 amino acids. V lost 6 bases, J lost 0 bases, and 7 bases stayed unmatched. The rearrangement joins TRBV28 to TRBJ2-2, with TRBD2 identical over 16 bases. This sequence was found in a woman in her late teens or twenties who had been exposed to COVID-19. Sequencing was performed on PBMCs or T cells enriched from blood (not recorded which). The CDR3 DNA reads as TGTGCCAGCAGGCCGGGACTAGCGGGAGGGTTCGCGAACACCGGGGAGCTGTTTTTT. This encodes CASRPGLAGGFANTGELFF. The full variable domain, rest sourced from reference TRBV28 and TRBJ2-2, is DVKVTQSSRYLVKRTGEKVFLECVQDMDHENMFWYRQDPGLGLRLIYFSYDVKMKEKGDIPEGYSVSREKKERFSLILESASTNQTSMYLCASRPGLAGGFANTGELFFGEGSRLTVL.